This record concerns one T cell receptor beta chain sequence. Within the sample, other DNA sequences also encode this same CDR3. These data come from a study of technical replicates of blood from a handful of donors. This CDR3 is 14 amino acids long. Trimming cost V 6 bases and J 2 bases, with 13 bases left between them. Germline V lookup: CDR1 SNHLY, CDR2 FYNNEI. Assay used: immunoSEQ multiplex PCR; TCRdb lists only in-frame clones, some missing. The sample lists 65,000 to 85,000 clones; around 96% were seen once. The clonotype originates from a human donor in good health. The chain is built from TRBV2 and TRBJ1-1, with D unclear. The source material was T cells isolated from PBMCs. In DNA form, the CDR3 reads TGTGCCAGCAGGTTTGGAGGGCTAAACACTGAAGCTTTCTTT. Protein: CASRFGGLNTEAFF.